This paragraph reports one TCR beta chain. Its target is unknown. Sample treatment: roughly 10-day PBMC culture with coronavirus spike peptide pools or control peptides (ViraFEST assay). Patients returned positive PCR results between March and December 2020, earlier than US Alpha, Beta and Delta variants. CD4+ T cells that had been cultured provided DNA sequenced with the Oncomine TCR Beta short-read assay. MiXCR, applied by TCRdb to the PCR reads, yields one record per CDR3 protein. The data hold more than 9,500 distinct CDR3 sequences, with 50% to 55% observed a single time. This record comes from a study of vaccination and CD4 T cells after COVID-19. Study-wide results and caveats: SARS-CoV-2-reactive clonotypes rose nonsignificantly, with the median going from roughly 19 to 38.

Germline V gene lookup returns CDR1 DFQATT and CDR2 SNEGSKA (reference sequence). The CDR3 totals 14 residues. V was shortened by 3 bases and J by 0 bases, with 11 bases between the two germline ends. The sample was CD4+ T cells from blood, cultured in vitro. The J gene is TRBJ1-2, the V gene TRBV20-1; no definite D call. This receptor was obtained from a human donor who had recovered from COVID-19. The CDR3 nucleotides read TGCAGTGCTAGGTCCCGTTGGACTAACTATGGCTACACCTTC. This codes for CSARSRWTNYGYTF.